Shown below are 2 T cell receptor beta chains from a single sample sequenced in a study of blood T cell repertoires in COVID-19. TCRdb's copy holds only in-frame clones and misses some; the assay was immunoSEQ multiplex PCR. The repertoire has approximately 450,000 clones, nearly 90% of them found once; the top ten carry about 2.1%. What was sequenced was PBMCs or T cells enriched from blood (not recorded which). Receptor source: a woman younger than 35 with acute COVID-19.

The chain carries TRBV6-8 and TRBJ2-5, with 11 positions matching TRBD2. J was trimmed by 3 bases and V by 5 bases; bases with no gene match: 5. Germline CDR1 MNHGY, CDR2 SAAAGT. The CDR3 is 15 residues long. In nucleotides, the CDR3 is TGTGCCAGCAGTAACCTACTAGCGGGAGAAGAGACCCAGTACTTC. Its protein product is CASSNLLAGEETQYF.

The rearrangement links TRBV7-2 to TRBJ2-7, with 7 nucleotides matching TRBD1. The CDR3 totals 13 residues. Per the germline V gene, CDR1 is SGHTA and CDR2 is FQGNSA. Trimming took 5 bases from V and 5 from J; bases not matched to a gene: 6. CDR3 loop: CASSHRQGHEQYF. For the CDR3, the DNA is TGTGCCAGCAGCCATCGACAGGGCCACGAGCAGTACTTC.